The clone carrying this T cell receptor (beta chain) was seen ten or more times. Germline CDR1 is SGHKS and CDR2 is YYEKEE (reference sequence). The ends were cut back, 3 bases at V and 2 bases at J, with 12 bases in the middle. CDR3 length: 16 amino acids. Every TCR cDNA molecule carried a tag that served as a unique molecular identifier. Each CDR3 protein gets one entry after TCRdb re-called the 5' RACE reads with MiXCR. The sample includes roughly 12,000 distinct CDR3 sequences, about 15% of them seen just once. The sample belongs to a study of spatial heterogeneity in lung cancer. Noted time point: sample taken at primary tumor resection. Without sorting, whole RNA was sequenced from tumor, nontumor lung or frozen PBMC.

The source is a male donor with early-stage non-small cell lung cancer. The sequencing here drew on PBMCs, taken at surgery. The chain links TRBV5-5 to TRBJ2-6; D uncertain. The CDR3 protein is CASSSGIFAGANVLTF. As DNA, the CDR3 is TGTGCCAGCAGCTCTGGCATATTTGCTGGGGCCAACGTCCTGACTTTC.